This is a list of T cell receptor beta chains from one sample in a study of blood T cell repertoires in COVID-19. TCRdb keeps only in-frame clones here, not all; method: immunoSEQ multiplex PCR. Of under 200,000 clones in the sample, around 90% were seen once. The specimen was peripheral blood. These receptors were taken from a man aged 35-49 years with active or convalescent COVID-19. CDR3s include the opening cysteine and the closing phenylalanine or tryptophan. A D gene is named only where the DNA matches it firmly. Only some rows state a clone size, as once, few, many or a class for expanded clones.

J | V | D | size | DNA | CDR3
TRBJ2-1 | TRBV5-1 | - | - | TGCGCCAGCAGCTTGGAGGATGGGGCCAACCCCTACAATGAGCAGTTCTTC | CASSLEDGANPYNEQFF
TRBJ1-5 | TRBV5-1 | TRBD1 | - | TGCGCCAGCAGCTTGGGACAGGGCGATCAGCCCCAGCATTTT | CASSLGQGDQPQHF
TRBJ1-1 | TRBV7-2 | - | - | TGTGCCAGCAGCTTAACAGGGTTTACTGAAGCTTTCTTT | CASSLTGFTEAFF
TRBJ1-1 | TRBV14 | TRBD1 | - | TGTGCCAGCAGCCAGAGGACAGGGCGCTCCATGAACACTGAAGCTTTCTTT | CASSQRTGRSMNTEAFF
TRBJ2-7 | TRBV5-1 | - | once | TGCGCCAGCAGCTTGGCGCCAGGGGACACCTACGAGCAGTACTTC | CASSLAPGDTYEQYF
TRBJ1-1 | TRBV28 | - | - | TGTGCCATTTCGGGGGTTTTGAACACTGAAGCTTTCTTT | CAISGVLNTEAFF
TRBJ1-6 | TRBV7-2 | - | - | TGTGCCAGCAGCCCGGGTGGCTCCTATAATTCACCCCTCCACTTT | CASSPGGSYNSPLHF
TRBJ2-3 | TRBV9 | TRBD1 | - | TGTGCCAGCAGCCCAGGCGAGGGGGCCACAGATACGCAGTATTTT | CASSPGEGATDTQYF
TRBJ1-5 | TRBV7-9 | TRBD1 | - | TGTGCCAGCAGCCGAGTCATAACCGGGACAGGGTCATCGCCCCAGCATTTT | CASSRVITGTGSSPQHF
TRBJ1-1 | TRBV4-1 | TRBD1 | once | TGCGCCAGCAGCCAAGATGGGACAGCGAACACTGAAGCTTTCTTT | CASSQDGTANTEAFF
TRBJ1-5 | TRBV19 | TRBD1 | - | TGTGCCAGTAGTATAGATTTGGGGGGGACAGGGGGTGCTCAGCCCCAGCATTTT | CASSIDLGGTGGAQPQHF
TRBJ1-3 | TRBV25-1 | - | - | TGTGCCAGCAGTGGTAATCGACAGACCGTAGCCGGAAACACCATATATTTT | CASSGNRQTVAGNTIYF
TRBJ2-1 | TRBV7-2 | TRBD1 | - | TGTGCCAGCAGGTTACCGGGACAGGGGTTTGGCTATGAGCAGTTCTTC | CASRLPGQGFGYEQFF
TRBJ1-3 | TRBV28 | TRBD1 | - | TGTGCCAGCAGTTACGGACAGGGAGGGGGAAACACCATATATTTT | CASSYGQGGGNTIYF
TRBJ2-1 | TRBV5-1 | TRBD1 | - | TGCGCCAGCAGCGGAGGGACAGGGGCGTCCTACAATGAGCAGTTCTTC | CASSGGTGASYNEQFF
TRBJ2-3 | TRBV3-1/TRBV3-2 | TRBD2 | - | TGTGCCAGCAGCCAACCGGGACTAGCGGTAGATACGCAGTATTTT | CASSQPGLAVDTQYF
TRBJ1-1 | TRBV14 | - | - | TGTGCCAGCAGCCAAAGACAGGCGACCGTTACCACTGAAGCTTTCTTT | CASSQRQATVTTEAFF
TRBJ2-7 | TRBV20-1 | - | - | TGCAGTGCTAGTAGGGGGACAATGGGGAGCTCCTACGAGCAGTACTTC | CSASRGTMGSSYEQYF
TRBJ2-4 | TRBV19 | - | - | TGTGCCACTGAAGAAAACCCCGGGGTCGGAAACATTCAGTACTTC | CATEENPGVGNIQYF
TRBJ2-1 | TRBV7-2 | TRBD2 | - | TGTGCCAGCAGCTTACTAGCGGGAGTCTCCTACAATGAGCAGTTCTTC | CASSLLAGVSYNEQFF
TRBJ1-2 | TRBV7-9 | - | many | TGTGCCAGCAGCTTAGGCGGGGCTGGCTACACCTTC | CASSLGGAGYTF
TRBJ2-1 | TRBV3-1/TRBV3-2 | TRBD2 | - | TGTGCCAGCAGCCACAGCGGGGCGGAGGCCTACAATGAGCAGTTCTTC | CASSHSGAEAYNEQFF
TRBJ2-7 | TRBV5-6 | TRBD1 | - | TGTGCCAGCAACCCCTTGAGGTGGGACAGGGGGTTCAACGAGCAGTACTTC | CASNPLRWDRGFNEQYF
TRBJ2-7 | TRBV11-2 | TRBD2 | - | TGTGCCAGCAGCTTCTCGAGCGGGGGTGGCGGATACGAGCAGTACTTC | CASSFSSGGGGYEQYF
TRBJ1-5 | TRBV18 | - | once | TGTGCCAGTTCCCCGGGGGACGGCAATCAGCCCCAGCATTTT | CASSPGDGNQPQHF
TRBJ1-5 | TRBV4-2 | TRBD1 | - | TGTGCCAGCAGCCACGTGACAGGGGGCAGTCAGCCCCAGCATTTT | CASSHVTGGSQPQHF
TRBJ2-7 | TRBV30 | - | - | TGTGCCTGGAGTGTATACGGGGGGCTTCCCTACGAGCAGTACTTC | CAWSVYGGLPYEQYF
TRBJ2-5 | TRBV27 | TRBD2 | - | TGTGCCAGCAGACCTAGCGGACAAGAGACCCAGTACTTC | CASRPSGQETQYF
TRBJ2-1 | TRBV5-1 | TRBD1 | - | TGCGCCAGCAGCTCGGGAGGGACAGGGGACAATGAGCAGTTCTTC | CASSSGGTGDNEQFF
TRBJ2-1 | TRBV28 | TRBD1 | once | TGTGCCAGCAGGCTACAGGGGGCCAATGAGCAGTTCTTC | CASRLQGANEQFF
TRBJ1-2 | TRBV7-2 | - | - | TGTGCCAGCAGCCCGCAGGGTAACTATGGCTACACCTTC | CASSPQGNYGYTF
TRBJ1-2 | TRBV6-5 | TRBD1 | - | TGTGCCAGCAGGGACAGGGGTCGAGACGGCTACACCTTC | CASRDRGRDGYTF
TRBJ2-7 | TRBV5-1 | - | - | TGCGCCAGCAGCTTGTCAGTCCCCTCCTACGAGCAGTACTTC | CASSLSVPSYEQYF
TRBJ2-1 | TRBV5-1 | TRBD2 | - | TGCGCCAGCAGCCAGTCTAGCGGGAGTGAGAATGAGCAGTTCTTC | CASSQSSGSENEQFF
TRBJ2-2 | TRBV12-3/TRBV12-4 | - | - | TGTGCCAGCAGTTTCGGCGGGGAGCTGTTTTTT | CASSFGGELFF
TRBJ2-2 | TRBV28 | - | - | TGTGCCAGCAAACCCAGGGGATCTGGGCCCGGGGAGCTGTTTTTT | CASKPRGSGPGELFF
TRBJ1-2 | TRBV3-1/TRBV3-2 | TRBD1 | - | TGTGCCAGCAGCCAAAAATTGGGACAGGACTATGGCTACACCTTC | CASSQKLGQDYGYTF
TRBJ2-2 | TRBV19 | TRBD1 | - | TGTGCCAGTCAGGGACAGACATACACCGGGGAGCTGTTTTTT | CASQGQTYTGELFF
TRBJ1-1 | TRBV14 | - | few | TGTGCCAGCAGCCAAGATATCGGTGCGGTTTGGACTGAAGCTTTCTTT | CASSQDIGAVWTEAFF
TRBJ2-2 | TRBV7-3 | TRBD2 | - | TGTGCCAGCAGCTTAACTCTCCTTGGTGAGGGAGGGACCGGGGAGCTGTTTTTT | CASSLTLLGEGGTGELFF
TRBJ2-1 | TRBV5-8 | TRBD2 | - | TGTGCCAGCAGCAAAGGCACCGGGACTAGTATTGGGAAGACATACAATGAGCAGTTCTTC | CASSKGTGTSIGKTYNEQFF
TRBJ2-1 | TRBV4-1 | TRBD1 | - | TGCGCCAGCAGCTCACCCGACAGGGCGAACTACAATGAGCAGTTCTTC | CASSSPDRANYNEQFF
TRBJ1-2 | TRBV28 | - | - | TGTGCCAGCAGTTTATCTACAGGGCCCCTAAGAAACTATGGCTACACCTTC | CASSLSTGPLRNYGYTF
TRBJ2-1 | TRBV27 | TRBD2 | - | TGTGCCAGCAGAACGACCGGGACTAGCGGGATTTTGGGCTACAATGAGCAGTTCTTC | CASRTTGTSGILGYNEQFF
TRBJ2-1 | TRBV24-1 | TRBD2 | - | TGTGCCACCAGTGATTCCTCAGGGGCTAGCGGGAGCTACAATGAGCAGTTCTTC | CATSDSSGASGSYNEQFF
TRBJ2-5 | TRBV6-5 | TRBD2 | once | TGTGCCAGCAGACCCGGACTAGTTGCGGAGACCCAGTACTTC | CASRPGLVAETQYF
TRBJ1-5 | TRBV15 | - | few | TGTGCCACCAGCAGAGATCTCTCTGATCAGCCCCAGCATTTT | CATSRDLSDQPQHF
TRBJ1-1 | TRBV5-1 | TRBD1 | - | TGCGCCAGCAGCACGGGACAGGCTTATGAAGCTTTCTTT | CASSTGQAYEAFF
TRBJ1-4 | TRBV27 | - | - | TGTGCCAGCAGTCCGAGAATGACAGTTGCAACTAATGAAAAACTGTTTTTT | CASSPRMTVATNEKLFF
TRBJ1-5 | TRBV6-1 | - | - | TGTGCCAGCAGTGAAAGGGACACAAATCAGCCCCAGCATTTT | CASSERDTNQPQHF
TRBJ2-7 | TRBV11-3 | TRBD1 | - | TGTGCCAGCTTAAAAGGCGGTACAGGGGGTACCTACGAGCAGTACTTC | CASLKGGTGGTYEQYF
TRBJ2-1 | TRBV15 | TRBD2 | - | TGTGCCACCAGTCGCGGGGGTAGCTCCTACAATGAGCAGTTCTTC | CATSRGGSSYNEQFF
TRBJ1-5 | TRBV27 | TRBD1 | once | TGTGCCAGCAGTTCGGGACAGGGTAATCAGCCCCAGCATTTT | CASSSGQGNQPQHF
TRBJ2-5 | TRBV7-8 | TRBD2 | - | TGTGCCAGCAGCACCGGGACTAGCGAGACCCAGTACTTC | CASSTGTSETQYF
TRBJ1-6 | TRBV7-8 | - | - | TGTGCCAGCAGCTTAGGGCGGCCAAATAATTCACCCCTCCACTTT | CASSLGRPNNSPLHF
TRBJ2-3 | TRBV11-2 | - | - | TGTGCCAGCAGCCCTGGGCAGTGGGATACGCAGTATTTT | CASSPGQWDTQYF